The rows below give T cell receptor beta chains drawn from one sample of a study of coeliac disease. Profiling relied on immunoSEQ multiplex PCR, and the TCRdb table lists in-frame clones only, not all of them. The sample carries fewer than 4,500 clones, approximately 71% recorded once. The sequenced material came from intraepithelial lymphocytes from the gut. These receptors were taken from a woman aged 18-29 years with active celiac disease. The CDR3 runs from the conserved cysteine through the conserved F or W. The D gene is left open where the match is weak. Not every row has a clone size; where given, it reads once, few, many or a size class.

d_gene,j_gene,v_gene,abundance,CDR3aa
TRBD1,TRBJ2-5,TRBV28,.,CASSTKGQGGRTQYF
TRBD2,TRBJ2-3,TRBV2,few,CASSVLAGTDTQYF
.,TRBJ2-4,TRBV9,.,CASSEEGRSKNIQYF
TRBD2,TRBJ2-3,TRBV30,.,CAWSVLAGSTDTQYF
TRBD2,TRBJ2-3,TRBV7-3,.,CASSFFGAGARDTQYF
.,TRBJ1-5,TRBV4-2,.,CASSQVPNSNQPQHF
TRBD2,TRBJ2-1,TRBV6-7,.,CASSYWTSGSTFGEWEQFF
.,TRBJ1-1,TRBV5-6,.,CASSTGRDIEAFF
.,TRBJ2-7,TRBV4-3,.,CASSTLQGYEQYF
TRBD1,TRBJ2-4,TRBV27,.,CASSSPGQGQNIQYF
.,TRBJ2-5,TRBV7-7,.,CASSPNPGIGETQYF